The 3 T cell receptor beta chains listed next were all sequenced from one sample in a study of shared clonotypes between healthy human individuals. The naive CD8 fraction comprised CD45RO-negative cells positively selected for CCR7 and excluded terminally differentiated effector memory CD45RA+ cells. Method: immunoSEQ multiplex PCR; TCRdb's copy keeps in-frame clones and lacks some. Seen here are roughly 590,000 clones, less than 97% observed once, and the top ten hold about 0.11%. Sequences were obtained from naive CD8+ T cells sorted from blood. All receptors derive from a young woman in good health.

This sequence joins TRBV11-1 and TRBJ1-5, with 11 bases identical to TRBD1. The CDR3 has 18 residues. Per the germline V gene, CDR1 is SGHAT and CDR2 is FQDESV (reference sequence). J gave up 3 bases and V 4 bases, and 11 bases lay outside the gene matches. CDR3 in amino acids: CASSSGFMGQGDNQPQHF. In DNA, the CDR3 is TGTGCCAGCAGCTCGGGCTTTATGGGACAGGGGGACAATCAGCCCCAGCATTTT. The whole variable domain, filled in from reference TRBV11-1 and TRBJ1-5, reads EAEVAQSPRYKITEKSQAVAFWCDPISGHATLYWYRQILGQGPELLVQFQDESVVDDSQLPKDRFSAERLKGVDSTLKIQPAELGDSAMYLCASSSGFMGQGDNQPQHFGDGTRLSIL.

The rearrangement uses TRBV28 and TRBJ2-1; 7 positions match TRBD2. This CDR3 contains 15 residues. Germline V lookup: CDR1 MDHEN, CDR2 SYDVKM. V lost 10 bases to trimming and J lost 5 bases; unmatched junction nucleotides: 14. CDR3 coding DNA: TGTGCCACCGCTAGCGGCCATAAGCTTGACAATGAGCAGTTCTTC. Protein sequence: CATASGHKLDNEQFF.

The count of this clone is one. The chain has TRBV28 and TRBJ2-5; D ambiguous. The CDR3 loop spans 15 amino acids. The V gene's germline CDR1 is MDHEN and CDR2 SYDVKM. Trimming removed 6 bases at V and 2 bases at J, with 16 bases between. The CDR3, as DNA: TGTGCCAGCAGCCCGAAGTTGGGGATACAAGAGACCCAGTACTTC. As protein: CASSPKLGIQETQYF.